One sample yielded the 25 T cell receptor beta chains listed below, sequenced in a study of Ad26.COV2.S vaccination and SARS-CoV-2 variants. TCRdb keeps only in-frame clones here, not all; method: immunoSEQ multiplex PCR. The data show 87,000 or so clones, with 82% seen just once and about 17% held by the top ten. Sample: peripheral blood, taken after recovery from COVID-19. Receptors were obtained from a human donor who had recovered from COVID-19.

The gene calls are TRBV7-2 and TRBJ2-3; D call uncertain. Germline loops: CDR1 SGHTA, CDR2 FQGNSA. Trimming pared 5 bases from V and 6 bases from J, leaving 6 bases between. The CDR3 consists of 11 residues. This chain's CDR3 is CASSTTDTQYF. In DNA, the CDR3 is TGTGCCAGCAGCACAACCGATACGCAGTATTTT.

The chain combines TRBV20-1 with TRBJ1-3; D is possibly TRBD1 (5 bases). V was pared by 6 bases and J by 8 bases, with 11 bases between. Germline CDR1 is DFQATT and CDR2 is SNEGSKA (reference sequence). The CDR3 is 11 residues long. CDR3 loop: CSAGTGHTIYF. The CDR3, as DNA: TGCAGTGCCGGGACGGGGCACACCATATATTTT.

The sample holds a few counts of this clone. J is TRBJ2-2 and V is TRBV7-2, with 8 bases identical to TRBD2. There are 14 residues in the CDR3. In germline, CDR1 is SGHTA, CDR2 FQGNSA. Losses at the gene ends were 5 bases for V and 8 bases for J; bases not matched to a gene: 7. CDR3 sequence (DNA): TGTGCCAGCAGCACTCGGACTAGCCCAGGGGAGCTGTTTTTT. Translation: CASSTRTSPGELFF.

V is TRBV11-2 and J is TRBJ2-1; D unclear. The CDR3 loop spans 14 amino acids. V was shortened by 5 bases and J by 7 bases, with 15 bases between the two germline ends. The germline CDR1 and CDR2 sequences are SGHAT and FQNNGV. As DNA, the CDR3 is TGTGCCAGCAGCCACCTACCCCAGGAAAATGAGCAGTTCTTC. Amino acids: CASSHLPQENEQFF.

The CDR3: CASSLEIGINTIYF. CDR3 sequence (DNA): TGTGCCAGCAGCTTAGAAATAGGAATCAACACCATATATTTT. This chain connects TRBV11-2 to TRBJ1-3; D remains unclear. V was clipped by 0 bases and J by 7 bases, with 10 bases between them. The CDR3 runs to 14 residues. The germline CDR1 and CDR2 sequences are SGHAT and FQNNGV.

The chain has TRBV24-1 and TRBJ2-3; 8 bases match TRBD1. After removal of 0 bases from V and 5 bases from J, the junction contained 6 bases not matched to a gene. CDR1 is KGHDR and CDR2 is SFDVKD in the germline V gene. The CDR3 runs 16 residues. The CDR3 bases are TGTGCCACCAGTGATTTGATCCGGACAGGGAGAGATACGCAGTATTTT. Residues: CATSDLIRTGRDTQYF.

J is TRBJ2-3 and V is TRBV5-8, with D uncertain. The CDR3 is 12 amino acids. The V gene lost 4 bases and the J gene lost 6 bases, with 9 bases spanning the gap. CDR1 and CDR2 (germline): SGHTS, YDEGEE. CDR3 sequence (DNA): TGTGCCAGCAGCGGTGGGTTTGATACGCAGTATTTT. Translated: CASSGGFDTQYF.

The chain joins TRBV10-3 to TRBJ2-1; 7 bases fit TRBD2. The CDR3 is 15 residues long. After removal of 3 bases from V and 5 bases from J, the junction contained 7 bases not matched to a gene. Germline-derived CDR1 and CDR2 are ENHRY and SYGVKD. In DNA form, the CDR3 reads TGTGCCATCAGTGAACCAAGCGGGACGCACAATGAGCAGTTCTTC. Its translation is CAISEPSGTHNEQFF.

The V and J genes are TRBV6-1 and TRBJ2-1, with TRBD2 identical over 10 bases. V lost 2 bases to trimming and J lost 6 bases; unmatched junction nucleotides: 7. CDR3 size: 16 residues. Germline CDR1 is MNHNS and CDR2 is SASEGT. As DNA, the CDR3 is TGTGCCAGCAGTGAACAGGCTAGCGGGAGTGGCAATGAGCAGTTCTTC. Protein product: CASSEQASGSGNEQFF.

As concerns this clone: The same CDR3 also results from other DNA sequences found in this sample. CDR3: CASSLGLAGSYEQYF. CDR3 in DNA: TGTGCCAGCAGCTTAGGACTAGCGGGATCCTACGAGCAGTACTTC. V and J are TRBV13 and TRBJ2-7; 10 bases are a match to TRBD2. This CDR3 spans 15 amino acids. Germline V gene lookup returns CDR1 PRHDT and CDR2 FYEKMQ (reference sequence). Trimming took 0 bases from V and 1 from J; bases not matched to a gene: 0.

The count of this clone is one. The chain uses TRBV29-1 and TRBJ2-3; D gene uncertain. Germline CDR1 and CDR2: SQVTM and ANQGSEA. There are 12 residues in the CDR3. With 6 bases removed from V and 8 bases from J, the gap between germline ends came to 15 bases. CDR3 sequence (DNA): TGCAGCGTCAGAGATCCTATATCTACGCAGTATTTT. This sequence encodes CSVRDPISTQYF.

The rearrangement uses TRBV5-1 and TRBJ2-3; D not certain. Trimming pared 2 bases from V and 3 bases from J, leaving 10 bases between. The CDR3 length is 14 residues. The germline gives CDR1 SGHRS, CDR2 YFSETQ. The CDR3 coding sequence is TGCGCCAGCAGCTTAGAAGACCTGACAGATACGCAGTATTTT. This codes for CASSLEDLTDTQYF.

The genes are TRBV28 and TRBJ1-2, with D unclear. There are 15 residues in the CDR3. Germline CDR1 reads MDHEN; CDR2 reads SYDVKM. V was shortened by 6 bases and J by 7 bases, with 21 bases between the two germline ends. CDR3: CASSPGRVGLVGYTF. For the CDR3, the DNA is TGTGCCAGCAGCCCCGGCCGGGTCGGCTTGGTTGGCTACACCTTC.

This chain joins TRBV18 and TRBJ2-2; 10 nucleotides agree with TRBD2. Germline V CDR1 and CDR2: KGHSH, LQKENI. The CDR3 is 16 amino acids. Germline trimming cut 3 bases from V and 4 bases from J; bases unmatched to any gene: 5. The CDR3 protein is CASSPSGTSATGELFF. The CDR3 DNA follows: TGTGCCAGCTCACCTTCCGGGACTAGCGCCACCGGGGAGCTGTTTTTT. The full variable domain, completed using reference TRBV18 and TRBJ2-2, is NAGVMQNPRHLVRRRGQEARLRCSPMKGHSHVYWYRQLPEEGLKFMVYLQKENIIDESGMPKERFSAEFPKEGPSILRIQQVVRGDSAAYFCASSPSGTSATGELFFGEGSRLTVL.

This clone was detected once. The rearrangement links TRBV28 to TRBJ2-1; D gene unclear. Germline loops: CDR1 MDHEN, CDR2 SYDVKM. This CDR3 comprises 11 residues. V was pared by 5 bases and J by 12 bases, with 11 bases between. CDR3 coding DNA: TGTGCCAGCAGTGTTTTATCGGGGCAGTTCTTC. Its protein is CASSVLSGQFF.

J is TRBJ2-1 and V is TRBV5-4; 7 bases map to TRBD2. After removal of 2 bases from V and 6 bases from J, the junction contained 8 bases not matched to a gene. The CDR3 sequence is 15 residues long. Germline V CDR1 and CDR2: SGHNT, YYREEE (reference sequence). CDR3 loop: CASSLFAGVFNEQFF. The CDR3 coding sequence is TGTGCCAGCAGCTTATTTGCGGGAGTGTTCAATGAGCAGTTCTTC.

V and J are TRBV6-5 and TRBJ2-1; D call uncertain. The CDR3 runs 11 residues. The V end lost 7 bases, the J end lost 8 bases, and 9 bases lay between the germline ends. Germline V CDR1 and CDR2: MNHEY, SVGAGI. The CDR3: CASKFTDEQFF. The CDR3 DNA follows: TGTGCCAGCAAATTTACCGATGAGCAGTTCTTC.

This clone has only a few counts. The gene calls are TRBV6-5 and TRBJ2-7, with 11 positions matching TRBD1. Trimming at V came to 0 bases and at J to 5 bases, leaving 6 bases not matched to a gene. The CDR3 has 16 amino acids. Germline V gives CDR1 MNHEY, CDR2 SVGAGI. The CDR3 is CASSYSRDRGFDEQYF. In DNA form, the CDR3 reads TGTGCCAGCAGTTACTCCCGGGACAGGGGGTTTGACGAGCAGTACTTC.

Only one count was recorded for this clone. The V call is TRBV11-2, the J call TRBJ2-1; 7 positions agree with TRBD2. Germline lookup yields CDR1 SGHAT and CDR2 FQNNGV. The CDR3 runs to 13 residues. Trimming cost V 5 bases and J 8 bases; bases outside gene matches: 6. The CDR3 DNA is TGTGCCAGCAGCCCGACGGGGGGAGATGAGCAGTTCTTC. It codes for CASSPTGGDEQFF.

This chain links TRBV27 with TRBJ2-7; D ambiguous. This CDR3 comprises 10 residues. Germline CDR1 reads MNHEY; CDR2 reads SMNVEV (reference sequence). The germline V and J ends were trimmed by 3 bases and 5 bases, with 2 bases remaining between them. The CDR3 region is CASSFHEQYF. For the CDR3, the DNA is TGTGCCAGCAGTTTCCACGAGCAGTACTTC.

The chain is built from TRBV24-1 and TRBJ2-2; perhaps TRBD1 as D (6 bases). V lost 10 bases to trimming and J lost 2 bases, with 13 bases between them. CDR1 and CDR2 from the germline V gene are KGHDR and SFDVKD. The CDR3 has 14 amino acids. The DNA of the CDR3 is TGTGCCACGGGGGCGCGCCACAACACCGGGGAGCTGTTTTTT. It codes for CATGARHNTGELFF.

The V gene is TRBV28, the J gene TRBJ2-5, with 8 bases fitting TRBD2. This CDR3 comprises 15 residues. V shed 5 bases, J shed 5 bases, and the junction held 10 bases outside the gene matches. Germline CDR1 MDHEN, CDR2 SYDVKM. DNA for the CDR3: TGTGCCAGCAGTAGCGGGACTAGTTATTGGGAGACCCAGTACTTC. The encoded protein is CASSSGTSYWETQYF.

The chain links TRBV11-2 to TRBJ2-2, with 10 nucleotides matching TRBD2. The CDR3 consists of 17 residues. Germline V lookup: CDR1 SGHAT, CDR2 FQNNGV. The V gene end was trimmed by 4 bases and the J gene end by 7 bases; junction bases not matched to a gene: 12. The CDR3 spells CASSYRAGLAFGGELFF. In DNA, the CDR3 is TGTGCCAGCAGCTACAGGGCGGGACTAGCGTTCGGCGGGGAGCTGTTTTTT.

This clone was found a few times. This chain uses TRBV5-5 with TRBJ2-3; 11 bases are shared with TRBD2. The CDR3 has 15 amino acids. The V gene end was trimmed by 4 bases and the J gene end by 6 bases; junction bases not matched to a gene: 7. Germline CDR1 and CDR2: SGHKS and YYEKEE (reference sequence). For the CDR3, the DNA is TGTGCCAGCAGCGGGCGGCTAGCGGGAGGCGATACGCAGTATTTT. Its translation is CASSGRLAGGDTQYF.

The chain has TRBV27 and TRBJ2-2, with 11 bases matching TRBD2. CDR1 and CDR2 (germline): MNHEY, SMNVEV (reference sequence). V lost 7 bases and J lost 0; bases outside the gene matches: 7. The CDR3 is 17 amino acids. The CDR3 DNA follows: TGTGCCAGCACAAGACTAGCGGGATCTCCGAACACCGGGGAGCTGTTTTTT. Encoded protein: CASTRLAGSPNTGELFF.